What follows are 14 T cell receptor beta chains derived from one specimen sequenced in a study of shared clonotypes between healthy human individuals. The data were produced by immunoSEQ multiplex PCR, yet TCRdb's version contains in-frame clones alone and is incomplete. The sample has nearly 1,000,000 clones, about three quarters seen once. The sample comprised memory CD4+ T cells sorted from blood. Subset of the sample: CD45RA-negative fraction. These receptor sequences come from a man between 18 and 35 years old in good health.

This clone was counted between two and nine times. This rearrangement joins TRBV28 to TRBJ2-5; TRBD2 might be the D (6 bases). CDR1 and CDR2 (germline): MDHEN, SYDVKM. The CDR3 loop spans 16 amino acids. Trimming took 2 bases from V and 5 from J, leaving 18 bases between them. The CDR3: CASSLSSGDPLETQYF. CDR3 nucleotides: TGTGCCAGCAGTTTAAGTTCGGGGGATCCTCTGGAGACCCAGTACTTC.

This clone has a single count. The CDR3 sequence is CATSREGVSYEQYF. For the CDR3, the DNA is TGTGCCACCAGCCGCGAGGGGGTCTCCTACGAGCAGTACTTC. V usage is TRBV15 and J usage is TRBJ2-7, with a possible D match to TRBD1 (6 bases). CDR1 and CDR2 from the germline V gene are LNHNV and YYDKDF (reference sequence). The V and J ends lost 5 bases and 0 bases respectively, with 11 bases between them. CDR3 length equals 14 residues.

V gene TRBV6-1 combines with J gene TRBJ2-2, with TRBD1 identical over 7 bases. CDR1 and CDR2 from the germline V gene are MNHNS and SASEGT. J was trimmed by 4 bases and V by 4 bases; bases with no gene match: 6. The CDR3 runs to 15 residues. The CDR3 bases are TGTGCCAGCAGTGGAAGACAGGGTTTCACCGGGGAGCTGTTTTTT. It yields the protein CASSGRQGFTGELFF.

V is TRBV18 and J is TRBJ2-3; 10 bases are a match to TRBD1. Per germline, CDR1 KGHSH and CDR2 LQKENI. The CDR3 covers 15 residues. V was clipped by 2 bases and J by 5 bases; unmatched bases: 4. The CDR3 DNA follows: TGTGCCAGCTCACCAGGGGACAGGGGTGGAGATACGCAGTATTTT. It translates to CASSPGDRGGDTQYF.

The chain has TRBV30 and TRBJ2-1; D may be TRBD1 or TRBD2 (5 bases each). Per germline, CDR1 GTSNPN and CDR2 SVGIG (reference sequence). The CDR3 is 15 residues long. The V end was cut by 3 bases, the J end by 7 bases, with 19 bases between. The CDR3 bases are TGTGCCTGGAGCGACACGGGCCCAGGGAGAAATGAGCAGTTCTTC. Protein sequence: CAWSDTGPGRNEQFF.

V and J are TRBV4-3 and TRBJ1-2, with a weak D call TRBD1 (5 bases). CDR1 is LGHNA and CDR2 is YSLEER in the germline V gene. V was pared by 0 bases and J by 10 bases, with 12 bases between. This CDR3 spans 13 amino acids. The CDR3 here is CASSQDRGATYTF. CDR3 sequence (DNA): TGCGCCAGCAGCCAAGATCGGGGCGCGACCTACACCTTC.

About this clone itself: Other DNA sequences in this sample translate to the same CDR3. The V call is TRBV5-1, the J call TRBJ2-1, with 7 positions matching TRBD2. With V trimmed by 0 bases and J by 6 bases, 6 bases remained unmatched. CDR3 length: 15 amino acids. The germline gives CDR1 SGHRS, CDR2 YFSETQ. The CDR3 region has the DNA TGCGCCAGCAGCTTGGAGGGACTACCATCCAATGAGCAGTTCTTC. Its protein is CASSLEGLPSNEQFF.

The genes are TRBV12-5 and TRBJ2-7; D possibly uses TRBD1 or TRBD2 (5 bases each). Looked up from germline, CDR1 is LGHNT and CDR2 is FRNRAP. CDR3 length: 19 amino acids. The germline V and J ends were trimmed by 0 bases and 0 bases, with 21 bases remaining between them. This CDR3 is CASGLVLLMGRPTSYEQYF. CDR3 in DNA: TGTGCTAGTGGTTTGGTACTTTTAATGGGACGGCCGACCTCCTACGAGCAGTACTTC.

This clone appeared once. The chain is built from TRBV30 and TRBJ2-5, with D possibly being TRBD1 (5 bases). The germline V gene has CDR1 GTSNPN and CDR2 SVGIG (reference sequence). Trimming stripped 2 bases from V and 5 bases from J, with 12 bases between. This CDR3 is built from 13 residues. CDR3 residues: CAWSKQGKETQYF. CDR3 nucleotide sequence: TGTGCCTGGAGTAAGCAGGGAAAGGAGACCCAGTACTTC.

This clone was found a few times. This chain uses TRBV30 with TRBJ2-7, with 7 bases lining up with TRBD1. This CDR3 spans 13 amino acids. Germline assignment: CDR1 GTSNPN and CDR2 SVGIG (reference sequence). Losses at the gene ends were 0 bases for V and 9 bases for J; bases not matched to a gene: 8. This chain's CDR3 is CAWSVLSTGVQYF. The CDR3 coding sequence is TGTGCCTGGAGTGTGCTCTCTACAGGGGTGCAGTACTTC.

This clone came up once. This sequence joins TRBV19 and TRBJ1-6; D unresolved. Germline V gene sequence: CDR1 LNHDA, CDR2 SQIVND (reference sequence). V dropped 6 bases and J dropped 9 bases, with 15 bases sitting between them. The CDR3 is 14 residues long. This CDR3 is CASSRTTDSSPLHF. The CDR3 DNA sequence: TGTGCCAGTAGCCGAACTACGGATTCTTCACCCCTCCACTTT.

The genes are TRBV30 and TRBJ2-1, with 11 bases fitting TRBD2. This CDR3 spans 17 amino acids. Germline V gives CDR1 GTSNPN, CDR2 SVGIG (reference sequence). The V segment lost 3 bases and the J segment 0 bases; nucleotides outside the gene matches: 7. CDR3 in amino acids: CAWRRLAGGSSYNEQFF. The DNA of the CDR3 is TGTGCCTGGAGGAGGCTAGCGGGGGGCAGCTCCTACAATGAGCAGTTCTTC.

CDR3 sequence: CASIPSPGEETQYF. The DNA of the CDR3 is TGTGCCAGCATCCCCAGTCCAGGAGAGGAGACCCAGTACTTC. V is TRBV27 and J is TRBJ2-5, with D uncertain. V shed 7 bases and J shed 5 bases, with 17 bases lying between them. CDR3 size: 14 residues. Germline V gives CDR1 MNHEY, CDR2 SMNVEV (reference sequence).

V usage is TRBV11-2 and J usage is TRBJ1-2; perhaps TRBD1 as D (6 bases). CDR3 size: 18 residues. Trimming removed 2 bases from V and 3 bases from J, with 22 bases in between. The germline V gene has CDR1 SGHAT and CDR2 FQNNGV. The CDR3 bases are TGTGCCAGCAGCTTAATTTCCGGGGGCAGCTTTAACGACTATGGCTACACCTTC. Residues: CASSLISGGSFNDYGYTF.